The 16 T cell receptor beta chains below all came from one sample that was sequenced in a study of vaccination effects on CD4 cells after COVID-19 (dated by TCRdb to the early 2020s). After 10 days of culture, CD4+ T cells were isolated with the EasySep CD4+ T cell isolation kit. Two doses of either the BNT162b2 or the mRNA-1273 mRNA SARS-CoV-2 vaccine were administered to participants. These receptors have no identified antigens. The method behind the library was the immunoSEQ multiplex PCR assay. TCRdb re-hosts the immuneACCESS table, in-frame sequences only. Its copies lack some clones; in the studies checked, an unresolved V gene accounts for under half of them, and the cause for the rest is not known. In this sample the table shows approximately 57,000 clones, around 84% of which occur a single time. In total, the top ten clones hold about 4.5% of the sample. The sequenced sample was CD4+ T cells from PBMCs cultured without peptide, obtained after COVID-19 vaccination. Every receptor here comes from a human donor who received a COVID-19 vaccine.

The chain couples TRBV7-2 to TRBJ2-7; no firm D call. The length of the CDR3 is 12 residues. Germline CDR1 reads SGHTA; CDR2 reads FQGNSA. Trimming removed 4 bases from V and 3 bases from J, with 7 bases in between. CDR3 bases: TGTGCCAGCAGCTCGGGCCTCTACGAGCAGTACTTC. Translated: CASSSGLYEQYF.

This chain connects TRBV7-2 to TRBJ1-2; D is unclear. Per germline, CDR1 SGHTA and CDR2 FQGNSA. V was cut by 4 bases and J by 2 bases, with 14 bases left in between. The CDR3 totals 15 residues. As DNA, the CDR3 is TGTGCCAGCAGCTCGCAACACAGTGGGAACTATGGCTACACCTTC. Its translation is CASSSQHSGNYGYTF.

For the CDR3, the DNA is TGTGCCAGCAGCGTAAGGGAGGGCGAGCAGTACTTC. This gives the protein CASSVREGEQYF. The chain employs TRBV9 and TRBJ2-7; 7 nucleotides line up with TRBD2. After removal of 1 base from V and 6 bases from J, the junction contained 1 base not matched to a gene. This CDR3 has 12 residues. The germline CDR1 and CDR2 sequences are SGDLS and YYNGEE.

This clone was picked up one time. V usage is TRBV9 and J usage is TRBJ2-7, with TRBD1 as a possible D gene (6 bases). Germline CDR1 and CDR2: SGDLS and YYNGEE. Trimming shortened V by 0 bases and J by 6 bases, and 19 bases separated the two germline ends. This CDR3 has 16 residues. The CDR3 region has the DNA TGTGCCAGCAGCGTAGAAGTGGGGGCAAAGGGGCTCGAGCAGTACTTC. It translates to CASSVEVGAKGLEQYF.

The chain is built from TRBV19 and TRBJ2-2, with 7 bases aligning to TRBD1. J was trimmed by 1 base and V by 10 bases; bases with no gene match: 6. The length of the CDR3 is 14 residues. Germline V gives CDR1 LNHDA, CDR2 SQIVND (reference sequence). The CDR3 spells CATRRQGNTGELFF. CDR3 in DNA: TGTGCCACCCGACGACAGGGGAACACCGGGGAGCTGTTTTTT. Based on the CDR3 plus reference TRBV19 and TRBJ2-2, the full variable domain is DGGITQSPKYLFRKEGQNVTLSCEQNLNHDAMYWYRQDPGQGLRLIYYSQIVNDFQKGDIAEGYSVSREKKESFPLTVTSAQKNPTAFYLCATRRQGNTGELFFGEGSRLTVL.

The CDR3 is CASSRLKIGRGGADTQYF. The CDR3 bases are TGTGCCAGCAGCCGACTGAAAATAGGCAGGGGGGGCGCAGATACGCAGTATTTT. The chain recombines TRBV4-2 with TRBJ2-3; perhaps D is TRBD1 or TRBD2 (7 bases each). The CDR3 spans 18 residues. Trimming cost V 4 bases and J 4 bases, with 24 bases left between them. The germline V gene has CDR1 LGHNA and CDR2 YNFKEQ.

This clone appeared a single time. The chain carries TRBV9 and TRBJ1-1, with D uncertain. The germline V and J ends were trimmed by 4 bases and 6 bases, with 7 bases remaining between them. Germline CDR1 reads SGDLS; CDR2 reads YYNGEE. The CDR3 spans 11 residues. CDR3 sequence: CASSPGAEAFF. The CDR3 DNA sequence: TGTGCCAGCAGCCCCGGGGCTGAAGCTTTCTTT.

The chain employs TRBV5-1 and TRBJ2-3; TRBD2 matches at 8 bases. Germline V gives CDR1 SGHRS, CDR2 YFSETQ. CDR3 length: 15 residues. The V and J ends lost 4 bases and 0 bases, in that order; junction bases with no gene match: 4. The CDR3 nucleotides are TGCGCCAGCAGCCCCGAGCGGGGGAGCACAGATACGCAGTATTTT. Translating gives CASSPERGSTDTQYF.

The genes are TRBV28 and TRBJ2-7; no clear D. Trimming removed 5 bases from V and 2 bases from J, with 7 bases in between. The CDR3 loop spans 12 amino acids. The germline V gene encodes CDR1 MDHEN and CDR2 SYDVKM. CDR3: CASSQLAYEQYF. The CDR3 DNA reads TGTGCCAGCAGTCAGCTAGCCTACGAGCAGTACTTC. Full variable domain (rest looked up from reference TRBV28 and TRBJ2-7): DVKVTQSSRYLVKRTGEKVFLECVQDMDHENMFWYRQDPGLGLRLIYFSYDVKMKEKGDIPEGYSVSREKKERFSLILESASTNQTSMYLCASSQLAYEQYFGPGTRLTVT.

This clone was detected a few times. The chain is built from TRBV2 and TRBJ1-5, with 7 positions matching TRBD1. Germline V gene data show CDR1 as SNHLY and CDR2 as FYNNEI. The V and J ends lost 6 bases and 6 bases, in that order; junction bases with no gene match: 11. This CDR3 is 15 amino acids long. The CDR3 region is CASRYNRGTAQPQHF. CDR3 bases: TGTGCCAGCAGGTACAACAGGGGTACGGCTCAGCCCCAGCATTTT.

V is TRBV30 and J is TRBJ1-2; D unresolved. The V end lost 1 base, the J end lost 2 bases, and 8 bases lay between the germline ends. The germline V gene has CDR1 GTSNPN and CDR2 SVGIG (reference sequence). The CDR3 has 13 amino acids. The CDR3 is CAWSGEGNYGYTF. The CDR3 DNA sequence: TGTGCCTGGAGTGGGGAAGGGAACTATGGCTACACCTTC.

This clone was picked up a small number of times. The chain couples TRBV5-1 to TRBJ1-1, with TRBD1 matching 11 bases. Germline assignment: CDR1 SGHRS and CDR2 YFSETQ. The CDR3 length is 14 residues. Trimming at V came to 1 base and at J to 10 bases, leaving 6 bases not matched to a gene. The CDR3 spells CASSLLGQGAGAFF. In DNA, the CDR3 is TGCGCCAGCAGCTTGCTAGGACAGGGGGCAGGAGCTTTCTTT. Looking up the rest from reference TRBV5-1 and TRBJ1-1 gives the full variable domain: KAGVTQTPRYLIKTRGQQVTLSCSPISGHRSVSWYQQTPGQGLQFLFEYFSETQRNKGNFPGRFSGRQFSNSRSEMNVSTLELGDSALYLCASSLLGQGAGAFFGQGTRLTVV.

This clone came up a few times. V and J are TRBV5-1 and TRBJ1-2; 9 bases align to TRBD1. V was clipped by 2 bases and J by 8 bases; unmatched bases: 10. This CDR3 has 15 residues. Germline CDR1 reads SGHRS; CDR2 reads YFSETQ. CDR3 coding DNA: TGCGCCAGCAGCTTTGGGGCCACAGGGGGCGGAGGCTACACCTTC. Its protein product is CASSFGATGGGGYTF.

V and J are TRBV18 and TRBJ1-5, with no clear D. The V end was cut by 3 bases, the J end by 5 bases, with 8 bases between. CDR1 and CDR2 from the germline V gene are KGHSH and LQKENI. CDR3 length equals 13 residues. The CDR3 protein is CASSPYSDQPQHF. CDR3 DNA sequence: TGTGCCAGCTCACCGTACAGTGATCAGCCCCAGCATTTT.

J is TRBJ2-7 and V is TRBV28; 7 positions match TRBD1. This CDR3 comprises 13 residues. V was clipped by 5 bases and J by 0 bases; unmatched bases: 1. Germline V gene sequence: CDR1 MDHEN, CDR2 SYDVKM. The CDR3 DNA reads as TGTGCCAGCAGTGGGGACAGCTCCTACGAGCAGTACTTC. Amino acid sequence: CASSGDSSYEQYF.

The chain couples TRBV19 to TRBJ1-2, with a weak D call TRBD1 (6 bases). The V end was cut by 10 bases, the J end by 2 bases, with 14 bases between. The CDR3 extends over 13 amino acids. Germline values: CDR1 LNHDA, CDR2 SQIVND (reference sequence). In DNA, the CDR3 is TGTGCCACCCAAACAGGGCTAAACTATGGCTACACCTTC. Residues: CATQTGLNYGYTF. The variable domain in full, completed from reference TRBV19 and TRBJ1-2, reads DGGITQSPKYLFRKEGQNVTLSCEQNLNHDAMYWYRQDPGQGLRLIYYSQIVNDFQKGDIAEGYSVSREKKESFPLTVTSAQKNPTAFYLCATQTGLNYGYTFGSGTRLTVV.